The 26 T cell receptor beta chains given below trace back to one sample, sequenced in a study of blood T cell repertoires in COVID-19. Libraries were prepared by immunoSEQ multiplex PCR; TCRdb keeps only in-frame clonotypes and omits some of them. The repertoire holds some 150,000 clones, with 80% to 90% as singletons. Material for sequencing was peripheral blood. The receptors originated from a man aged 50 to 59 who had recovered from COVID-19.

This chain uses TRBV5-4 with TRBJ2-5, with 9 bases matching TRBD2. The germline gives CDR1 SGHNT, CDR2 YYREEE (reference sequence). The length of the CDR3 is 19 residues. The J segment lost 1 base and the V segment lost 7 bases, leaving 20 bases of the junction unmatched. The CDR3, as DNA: TGTGCCAGCGCCAAGGTAGCTAGCGGGGCCTTTTATCCCCAAGAGACCCAGTACTTC. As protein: CASAKVASGAFYPQETQYF.

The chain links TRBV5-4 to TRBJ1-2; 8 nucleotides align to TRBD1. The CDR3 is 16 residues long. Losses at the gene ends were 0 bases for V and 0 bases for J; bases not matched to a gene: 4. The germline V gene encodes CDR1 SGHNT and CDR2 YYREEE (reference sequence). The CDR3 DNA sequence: TGTGCCAGCAGCTTGGCTCTGGGACAGGCTAACTATGGCTACACCTTC. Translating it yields CASSLALGQANYGYTF.

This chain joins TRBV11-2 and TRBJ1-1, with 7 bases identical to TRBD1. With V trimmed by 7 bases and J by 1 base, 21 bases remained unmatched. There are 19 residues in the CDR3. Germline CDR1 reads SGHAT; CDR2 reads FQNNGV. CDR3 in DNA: TGTGCCAGCACCCTTTCTGCTCGTCCAGGACAGGAGGCGAACACTGAAGCTTTCTTT. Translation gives CASTLSARPGQEANTEAFF. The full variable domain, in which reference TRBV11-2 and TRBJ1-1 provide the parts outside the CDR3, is EAGVAQSPRYKIIEKRQSVAFWCNPISGHATLYWYQQILGQGPKLLIQFQNNGVVDDSQLPKDRFSAERLKGVDSTLKIQPAKLEDSAVYLCASTLSARPGQEANTEAFFGQGTRLTVV.

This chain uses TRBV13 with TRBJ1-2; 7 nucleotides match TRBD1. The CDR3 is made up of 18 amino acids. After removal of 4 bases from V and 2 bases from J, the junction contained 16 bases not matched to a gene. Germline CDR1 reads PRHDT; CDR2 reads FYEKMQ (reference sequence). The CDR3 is CASSSIRNLRTGNYGYTF. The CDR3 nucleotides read TGTGCCAGCAGCTCAATCCGTAATCTCCGGACAGGAAACTATGGCTACACCTTC.

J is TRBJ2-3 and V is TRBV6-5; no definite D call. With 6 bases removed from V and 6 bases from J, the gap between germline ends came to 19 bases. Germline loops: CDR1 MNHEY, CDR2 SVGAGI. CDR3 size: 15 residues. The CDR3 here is CASRQMPSGVDTQYF. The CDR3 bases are TGTGCCAGCAGACAGATGCCGTCCGGTGTGGATACGCAGTATTTT.

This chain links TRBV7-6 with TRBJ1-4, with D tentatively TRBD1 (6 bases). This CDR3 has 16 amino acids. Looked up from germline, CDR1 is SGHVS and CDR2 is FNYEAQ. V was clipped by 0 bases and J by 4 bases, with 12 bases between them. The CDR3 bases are TGTGCCAGCAGCTTAGCGAGGGGGACGGATAATGAAAAACTGTTTTTT. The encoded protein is CASSLARGTDNEKLFF.

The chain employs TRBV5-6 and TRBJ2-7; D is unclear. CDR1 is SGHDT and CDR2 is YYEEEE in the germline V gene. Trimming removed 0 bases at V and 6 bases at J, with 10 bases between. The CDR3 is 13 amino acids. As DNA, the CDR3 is TGTGCCAGCAGCTTGGAACAGTTCGCCGAGCAGTACTTC. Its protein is CASSLEQFAEQYF.

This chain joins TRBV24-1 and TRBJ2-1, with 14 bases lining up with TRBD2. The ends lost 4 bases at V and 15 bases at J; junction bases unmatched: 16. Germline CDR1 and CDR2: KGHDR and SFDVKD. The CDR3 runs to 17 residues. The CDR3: CATSEGPGTSGGGDLFF. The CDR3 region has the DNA TGTGCCACCAGTGAAGGCCCCGGGACTAGCGGGGGTGGCGATTTGTTCTTC.

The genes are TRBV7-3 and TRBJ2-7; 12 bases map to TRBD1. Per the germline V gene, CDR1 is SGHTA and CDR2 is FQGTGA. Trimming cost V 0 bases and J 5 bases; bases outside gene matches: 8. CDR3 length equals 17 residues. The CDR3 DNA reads TGTGCCAGCAGCTTAACGGCTCCGGGACAGGGGGCAGACGAGCAGTACTTC. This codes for CASSLTAPGQGADEQYF.

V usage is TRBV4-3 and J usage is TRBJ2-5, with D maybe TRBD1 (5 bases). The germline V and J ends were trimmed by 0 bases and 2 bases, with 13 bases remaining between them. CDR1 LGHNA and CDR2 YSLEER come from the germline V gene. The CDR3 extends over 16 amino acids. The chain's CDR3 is CASSQDGAFRQETQYF. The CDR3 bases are TGCGCCAGCAGCCAAGATGGGGCCTTCCGACAAGAGACCCAGTACTTC.

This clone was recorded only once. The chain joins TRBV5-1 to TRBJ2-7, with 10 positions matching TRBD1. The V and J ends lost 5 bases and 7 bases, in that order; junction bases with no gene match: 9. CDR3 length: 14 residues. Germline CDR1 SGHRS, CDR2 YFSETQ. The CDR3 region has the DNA TGCGCCAGCAGGGTCGGGACAGGGGTTCAAGAGCAGTACTTC. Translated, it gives CASRVGTGVQEQYF.

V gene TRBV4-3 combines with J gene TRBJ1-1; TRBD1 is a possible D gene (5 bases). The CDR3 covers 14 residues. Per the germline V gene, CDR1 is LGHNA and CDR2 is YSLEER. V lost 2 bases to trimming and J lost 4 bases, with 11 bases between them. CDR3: CASSQHPGGTEAFF. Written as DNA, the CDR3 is TGCGCCAGCAGCCAACACCCGGGGGGCACTGAAGCTTTCTTT.

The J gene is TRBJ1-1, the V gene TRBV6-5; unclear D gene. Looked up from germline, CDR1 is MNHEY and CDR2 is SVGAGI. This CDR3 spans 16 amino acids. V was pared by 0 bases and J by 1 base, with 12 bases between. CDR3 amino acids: CASSYSTIRQNTEAFF. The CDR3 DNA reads TGTGCCAGCAGTTACTCGACAATCAGGCAGAACACTGAAGCTTTCTTT.

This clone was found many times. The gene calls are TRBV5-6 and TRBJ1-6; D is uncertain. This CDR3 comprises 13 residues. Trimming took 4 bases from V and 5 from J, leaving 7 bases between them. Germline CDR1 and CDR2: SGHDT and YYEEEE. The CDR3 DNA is TGTGCCAGCAGCCGACACGATAATTCACCCCTCCACTTT. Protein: CASSRHDNSPLHF.

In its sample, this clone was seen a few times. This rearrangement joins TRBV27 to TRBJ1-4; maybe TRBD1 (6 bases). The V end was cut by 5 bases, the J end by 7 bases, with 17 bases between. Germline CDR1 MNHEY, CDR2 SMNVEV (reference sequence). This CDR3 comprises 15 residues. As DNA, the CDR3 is TGTGCCAGCAGTGGTACAGGGATCATATCTGAAAAACTGTTTTTT. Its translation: CASSGTGIISEKLFF.

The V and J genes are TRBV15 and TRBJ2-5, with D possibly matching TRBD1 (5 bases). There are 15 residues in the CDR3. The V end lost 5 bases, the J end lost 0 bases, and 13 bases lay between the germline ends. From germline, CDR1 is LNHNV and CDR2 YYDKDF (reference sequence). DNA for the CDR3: TGTGCCACCAGCGGGGCCGGATGGAACCAAGAGACCCAGTACTTC. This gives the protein CATSGAGWNQETQYF.

The CDR3 spells CASSPPELRSSYEQYF. The CDR3 DNA reads TGTGCCAGCTCACCACCGGAACTAAGGAGCTCCTACGAGCAGTACTTC. V and J are TRBV18 and TRBJ2-7; D is uncertain. The V end was cut by 0 bases, the J end by 0 bases, with 12 bases between. The germline CDR1 and CDR2 sequences are KGHSH and LQKENI. The CDR3 spans 16 residues.

The CDR3 sequence: CASSDPGGGNYGYTF. The CDR3 DNA is TGTGCCAGCAGCGACCCTGGGGGGGGAAATTATGGCTACACCTTC. The V and J genes are TRBV6-5 and TRBJ1-2; a possible D gene is TRBD1 (5 bases). Between the trimmed V and J ends, which lost 6 bases and 5 bases, there was a span of 19 bases. The V gene's germline CDR1 is MNHEY and CDR2 SVGAGI. The CDR3 covers 15 residues.

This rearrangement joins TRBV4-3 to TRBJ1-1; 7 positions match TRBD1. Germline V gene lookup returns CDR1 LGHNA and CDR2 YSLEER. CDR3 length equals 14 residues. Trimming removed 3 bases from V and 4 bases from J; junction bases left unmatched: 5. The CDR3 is CASSHSRGSTEAFF. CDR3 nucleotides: TGCGCCAGCAGCCACTCCAGGGGGAGCACTGAAGCTTTCTTT.

DNA of the CDR3: TGTGCCAGCAGCTCGACCTCGGGTAGCGGGGGGTACAATGAGCAGTTCTTC. It specifies CASSSTSGSGGYNEQFF. The chain uses TRBV13 and TRBJ2-1; 10 bases match TRBD2. The CDR3 has 17 amino acids. Germline V CDR1 and CDR2: PRHDT, FYEKMQ (reference sequence). The V gene end was trimmed by 4 bases and the J gene end by 4 bases; junction bases not matched to a gene: 10.

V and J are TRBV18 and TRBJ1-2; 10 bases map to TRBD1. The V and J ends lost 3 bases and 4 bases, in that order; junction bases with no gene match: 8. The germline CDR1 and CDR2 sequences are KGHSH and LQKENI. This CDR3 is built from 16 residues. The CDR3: CASSPQSGQGIYGYTF. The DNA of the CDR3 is TGTGCCAGCTCACCCCAGTCGGGACAGGGGATCTATGGCTACACCTTC.

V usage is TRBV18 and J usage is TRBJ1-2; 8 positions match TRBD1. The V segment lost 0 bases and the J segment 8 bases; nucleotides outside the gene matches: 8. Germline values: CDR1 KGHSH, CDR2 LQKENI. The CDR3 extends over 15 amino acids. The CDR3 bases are TGTGCCAGCTCACCACCGACCAGGGGGCCTGAGGGCTACACCTTC. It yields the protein CASSPPTRGPEGYTF.

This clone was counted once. CDR3 protein: CASSLSSENSPLHF. CDR3 nucleotide sequence: TGCGCCAGCAGCTTGTCGTCAGAAAATTCACCCCTCCACTTT. The V gene is TRBV5-1, the J gene TRBJ1-6, with D unclear. The CDR3 is made up of 14 amino acids. In germline, CDR1 is SGHRS, CDR2 YFSETQ. V was cut by 1 base and J by 7 bases, with 9 bases left in between.

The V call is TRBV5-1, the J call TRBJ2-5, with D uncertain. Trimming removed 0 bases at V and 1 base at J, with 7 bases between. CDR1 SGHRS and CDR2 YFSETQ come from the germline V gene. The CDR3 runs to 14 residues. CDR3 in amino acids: CASSLADFQETQYF. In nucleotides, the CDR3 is TGCGCCAGCAGCTTGGCAGATTTCCAAGAGACCCAGTACTTC.

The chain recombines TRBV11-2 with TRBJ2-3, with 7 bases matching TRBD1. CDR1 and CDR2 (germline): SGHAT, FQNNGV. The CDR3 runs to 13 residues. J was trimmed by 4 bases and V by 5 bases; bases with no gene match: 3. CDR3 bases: TGTGCCAGCAGCCAAACAGGGGCAGATACGCAGTATTTT. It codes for CASSQTGADTQYF.

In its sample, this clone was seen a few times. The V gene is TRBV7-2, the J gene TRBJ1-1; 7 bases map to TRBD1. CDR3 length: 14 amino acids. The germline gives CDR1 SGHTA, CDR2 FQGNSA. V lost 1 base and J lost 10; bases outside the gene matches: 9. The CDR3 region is CASSLGTGRRRAFF. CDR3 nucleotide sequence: TGTGCCAGCAGCTTAGGGACAGGCCGAAGACGAGCTTTCTTT.